Shown below are 21 T cell receptor beta chains from a single sample sequenced in a study of T cell changes during pregnancy in multiple sclerosis (dated by TCRdb to between 2018 and 2020). Libraries were built with the immunoSEQ multiplex PCR assay. Drawn from immuneACCESS, this table holds only the in-frame rearrangements with V and J called that TCRdb kept. Clones are partly lost; checked studies trace under half to an unresolved V gene and leave the rest unexplained. The sample yields tens of thousands of clones; 88% were counted once. Approximately 1% of the sample rests with the top ten. The sample consisted of CD4+ T cells from peripheral blood mononuclear cells, taken in the second trimester of pregnancy. All receptors derive from a female donor with multiple sclerosis, enrolled in a pregnancy study.

The chain links TRBV18 to TRBJ2-1, with D possibly being TRBD2 (6 bases). In germline, CDR1 is KGHSH, CDR2 LQKENI. The V end was cut by 8 bases, the J end by 5 bases, with 13 bases between. This CDR3 comprises 13 residues. The chain's CDR3 is CASGGLTNNEQFF. The CDR3, as DNA: TGTGCCAGCGGTGGACTAACGAACAATGAGCAGTTCTTC.

This clone is a singleton in its sample. V and J are TRBV28 and TRBJ1-2; D perhaps matches TRBD1 (5 bases). Deletions cut 4 bases from V and 4 bases from J, with 7 bases between. Germline V CDR1 and CDR2: MDHEN, SYDVKM. The length of the CDR3 is 12 residues. The CDR3 protein is CASSSGGYGYTF. In nucleotides, the CDR3 is TGTGCCAGCAGTTCGGGGGGCTATGGCTACACCTTC.

This clone is a singleton in its sample. The rearrangement uses TRBV7-9 and TRBJ1-4; unclear D gene. Germline CDR1 and CDR2: SEHNR and FQNEAQ (reference sequence). V lost 1 base to trimming and J lost 5 bases, with 14 bases between them. This CDR3 is built from 16 residues. Here the CDR3 reads CASSLGSGLLNEKLFF. The DNA for the CDR3 is TGTGCCAGCAGCTTAGGGAGTGGACTGCTGAATGAAAAACTGTTTTTT.

J is TRBJ2-1 and V is TRBV4-1; perhaps TRBD2 as D (6 bases). Trimming took 0 bases from V and 5 from J, leaving 20 bases between them. The CDR3 has 18 amino acids. Germline V gene sequence: CDR1 MGHRA, CDR2 YSYEKL. CDR3 DNA sequence: TGCGCCAGCAGCCAAGAAGGGGCGGGACCACAACTTAACAATGAGCAGTTCTTC. Protein product: CASSQEGAGPQLNNEQFF.

This clone was recorded only once. The chain has TRBV15 and TRBJ2-5, with 7 bases aligning to TRBD2. The CDR3 contains 16 residues. Trimming removed 5 bases from V and 7 bases from J; junction bases left unmatched: 16. CDR1 is LNHNV, CDR2 YYDKDF, per germline (reference sequence). CDR3 nucleotides: TGTGCCACCAGCCAACCGGGGCCGGGCGGGGGTGGGACCCAGTACTTC. As protein: CATSQPGPGGGGTQYF.

The J gene is TRBJ2-7, the V gene TRBV7-2, with D maybe TRBD1 (6 bases). CDR3 length: 15 amino acids. V lost 5 bases to trimming and J lost 2 bases, with 16 bases between them. The germline V gene encodes CDR1 SGHTA and CDR2 FQGNSA. The CDR3 is CASSLLGTSAYEQYF. CDR3 nucleotides: TGTGCCAGCAGCCTACTTGGGACATCAGCCTACGAGCAGTACTTC. Filled out from reference TRBV7-2 and TRBJ2-7, the complete variable domain reads GAGVSQSPSNKVTEKGKDVELRCDPISGHTALYWYRQSLGQGLEFLIYFQGNSAPDKSGLPSDRFSAERTGGSVSTLTIQRTQQEDSAVYLCASSLLGTSAYEQYFGPGTRLTVT.

The V and J genes are TRBV2 and TRBJ1-5; no definite D call. V was pared by 7 bases and J by 1 base, with 8 bases between. Germline CDR1 reads SNHLY; CDR2 reads FYNNEI. The CDR3 runs to 13 residues. The CDR3 sequence: CASTLLSNQPQHF. DNA for the CDR3: TGTGCCAGCACACTGTTAAGCAATCAGCCCCAGCATTTT.

The gene calls are TRBV4-2 and TRBJ2-3; D unresolved. The germline V and J ends were trimmed by 3 bases and 0 bases, with 7 bases remaining between them. CDR1 and CDR2 from the germline V gene are LGHNA and YNFKEQ. The CDR3 is 14 amino acids. The CDR3 nucleotides are TGTGCCAGCAGCCACCGCGTCAGCACAGATACGCAGTATTTT. It encodes CASSHRVSTDTQYF.

Here the CDR3 DNA reads TGTGCCAGTAGTATCCGCACAGGCTACTACGAGCAGTACTTC. Translating it yields CASSIRTGYYEQYF. The J gene is TRBJ2-7, the V gene TRBV19; TRBD1 might be the D (5 bases). V lost 3 bases to trimming and J lost 3 bases, with 12 bases between them. The CDR3 extends over 14 amino acids. Germline V gene lookup returns CDR1 LNHDA and CDR2 SQIVND (reference sequence).

This clone was observed a handful of times. J is TRBJ2-2 and V is TRBV11-2; 8 nucleotides match TRBD1. Per the germline V gene, CDR1 is SGHAT and CDR2 is FQNNGV. J was trimmed by 9 bases and V by 5 bases; bases with no gene match: 8. The CDR3 covers 14 residues. CDR3 sequence: CASSPWTGKRELFF. DNA for the CDR3: TGTGCCAGCAGCCCATGGACAGGGAAAAGGGAGCTGTTTTTT. Full variable domain (outside the CDR3, taken from reference TRBV11-2 and TRBJ2-2): EAGVAQSPRYKIIEKRQSVAFWCNPISGHATLYWYQQILGQGPKLLIQFQNNGVVDDSQLPKDRFSAERLKGVDSTLKIQPAKLEDSAVYLCASSPWTGKRELFFGEGSRLTVL.

The V gene is TRBV11-2, the J gene TRBJ2-4; 16 nucleotides match TRBD2. V shed 4 bases and J 0 bases; nucleotides not matched to a gene: 3. The CDR3 consists of 18 residues. In germline, CDR1 is SGHAT, CDR2 FQNNGV. CDR3 sequence (DNA): TGTGCCAGCAGCTCCGGGACTAGCGGGAGGGGAGCCAAAAACATTCAGTACTTC. This encodes CASSSGTSGRGAKNIQYF.

In DNA, the CDR3 is TGTGCCAGCAGCCGGGACACCAGCACAGATACGCAGTATTTT. Encoded protein: CASSRDTSTDTQYF. V usage is TRBV7-9 and J usage is TRBJ2-3; TRBD1 is a possible D gene (6 bases). Germline V gene sequence: CDR1 SEHNR, CDR2 FQNEAQ (reference sequence). The CDR3 is 14 residues long. V lost 5 bases, J lost 0 bases, and 9 bases lay in between.

The J gene is TRBJ2-2, the V gene TRBV10-3; tentatively, D is TRBD1 (5 bases). Between the trimmed V and J ends, which lost 5 bases and 1 base, there was a span of 8 bases. CDR1 is ENHRY, CDR2 SYGVKD, per germline. There are 14 residues in the CDR3. The CDR3 region is CAISKTGNTGELFF. CDR3 in DNA: TGTGCCATCAGTAAAACAGGGAACACCGGGGAGCTGTTTTTT.

This chain links TRBV19 with TRBJ2-7, with D unclear. Trimming removed 3 bases at V and 3 bases at J, with 9 bases between. This CDR3 contains 13 residues. Germline-derived CDR1 and CDR2 are LNHDA and SQIVND (reference sequence). The CDR3 is CASSIPGLYEQYF. The CDR3 DNA follows: TGTGCCAGTAGTATTCCAGGCCTCTACGAGCAGTACTTC.

V is TRBV5-4 and J is TRBJ2-1, with D hard to call. This CDR3 region has 13 residues. CDR1 is SGHNT and CDR2 is YYREEE in the germline V gene (reference sequence). V lost 3 bases and J lost 2, with 6 bases in between. CDR3 DNA: TGTGCCAGCAGCTCCCCTGCCTACAATGAGCAGTTCTTC. Protein: CASSSPAYNEQFF.

DNA of the CDR3: TGCGCCAGCAGCATAGGACATACTCAAGAGACCCAGTACTTC. Amino acid sequence: CASSIGHTQETQYF. The V gene is TRBV5-1, the J gene TRBJ2-5; weak D call: TRBD1 (5 bases). Between the trimmed V and J ends, which lost 4 bases and 2 bases, there was a span of 12 bases. CDR1 is SGHRS and CDR2 is YFSETQ in the germline V gene. The CDR3 is 14 amino acids.

V is TRBV27 and J is TRBJ2-3, with D unresolved. This CDR3 has 13 residues. V gave up 2 bases and J gave up 1 base, with 4 bases separating them. Germline CDR1 and CDR2: MNHEY and SMNVEV (reference sequence). This CDR3 is CASSLLGTDTQYF. CDR3 bases: TGTGCCAGCAGTTTACTTGGCACAGATACGCAGTATTTT.

The genes are TRBV19 and TRBJ2-1; 8 bases align to TRBD1. CDR1 is LNHDA, CDR2 SQIVND, per germline (reference sequence). J lost 5 bases, V lost 8 bases, and 11 bases had no gene match. The CDR3 extends over 15 amino acids. In DNA form, the CDR3 reads TGTGCCAGTTCAGGTGACAGGGGACTTCACAATGAGCAGTTCTTC. Translated: CASSGDRGLHNEQFF.

This clone was detected only a few times. The chain joins TRBV18 to TRBJ1-1, with 8 nucleotides matching TRBD1. Germline V gives CDR1 KGHSH, CDR2 LQKENI. V was clipped by 3 bases and J by 5 bases; unmatched bases: 5. The CDR3 spans 14 residues. CDR3 sequence reads: CASSPPRGQTEAFF. The CDR3 DNA reads TGTGCCAGCTCACCCCCCAGGGGGCAAACTGAAGCTTTCTTT.

A single count supports this clone. V gene TRBV5-1 combines with J gene TRBJ2-3, with D perhaps TRBD2 (5 bases). The CDR3 is made up of 15 amino acids. V lost 0 bases and J lost 0, with 8 bases in between. Germline V gene data show CDR1 as SGHRS and CDR2 as YFSETQ. The CDR3 nucleotides are TGCGCCAGCAGCTTGGGCCTAGCTAGCACAGATACGCAGTATTTT. Translated, it gives CASSLGLASTDTQYF.

The chain recombines TRBV28 with TRBJ2-7; 8 bases are shared with TRBD1. The germline V gene has CDR1 MDHEN and CDR2 SYDVKM. The V gene end was trimmed by 6 bases and the J gene end by 5 bases; junction bases not matched to a gene: 9. The CDR3 loop spans 14 amino acids. CDR3 protein: CASRPGGRSHEQYF. The CDR3 region has the DNA TGTGCCAGCAGACCAGGGGGCCGAAGCCACGAGCAGTACTTC.